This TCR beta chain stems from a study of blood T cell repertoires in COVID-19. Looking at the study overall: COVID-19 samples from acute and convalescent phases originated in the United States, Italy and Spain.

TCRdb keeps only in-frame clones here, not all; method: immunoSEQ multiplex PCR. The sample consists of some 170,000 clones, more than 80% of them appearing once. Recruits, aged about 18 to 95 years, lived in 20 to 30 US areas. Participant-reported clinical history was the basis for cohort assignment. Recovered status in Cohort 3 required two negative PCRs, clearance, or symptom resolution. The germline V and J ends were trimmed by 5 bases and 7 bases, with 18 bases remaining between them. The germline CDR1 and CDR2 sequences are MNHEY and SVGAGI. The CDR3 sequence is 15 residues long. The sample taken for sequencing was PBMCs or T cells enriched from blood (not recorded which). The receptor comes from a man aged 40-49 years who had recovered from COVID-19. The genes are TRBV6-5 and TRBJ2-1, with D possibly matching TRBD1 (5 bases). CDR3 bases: TGTGCCAGCAGTCCCCTGGGCAGGGAAGAAAATGAGCAGTTCTTC. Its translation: CASSPLGREENEQFF.